These 3 T cell receptor beta chains were sequenced from one sample in a study of identical twins. One entry per CDR3 protein results from TCRdb running MiXCR on the 5' RACE reads. The repertoire holds about 460,000 distinct CDR3 sequences, with 13% to 15% as singletons. These records were also assigned to another study, of yellow fever vaccine responses in identical twins.

The sample comprised CD4+ T cells sorted from blood. The receptors come from a woman younger than 30 in good health.

This chain joins TRBV3-1 and TRBJ2-1, with 7 bases matching TRBD1. This CDR3 has 15 residues. Losses at the gene ends were 4 bases for V and 2 bases for J; bases not matched to a gene: 5. Germline-derived CDR1 and CDR2 are LGHDT and YNNKEL (reference sequence). CDR3: CASSPWTGTYNEQFF. CDR3 bases: TGTGCCAGCAGCCCTTGGACAGGAACCTACAATGAGCAGTTCTTC.

The gene calls are TRBV20-1 and TRBJ2-7; no clear D gene. Trimming removed 4 bases from V and 1 base from J, with 8 bases in between. This CDR3 is built from 12 residues. Germline V lookup: CDR1 DFQATT, CDR2 SNEGSKA (reference sequence). The CDR3 DNA sequence: TGCAGTGCTACCACCCTTTCCTACGAGCAGTACTTC. This translates into CSATTLSYEQYF.

This clonotype was counted ten times or more. This chain uses TRBV7-2 with TRBJ2-7; 8 nucleotides line up with TRBD1. With 6 bases clipped from V and 2 bases from J, the junction kept 6 bases outside the gene matches. Germline CDR1 reads SGHTA; CDR2 reads FQGNSA. There are 14 residues in the CDR3. CDR3 sequence: CASSLRQGPYEQYF. CDR3 coding DNA: TGTGCCAGCAGTTTACGACAGGGGCCCTACGAGCAGTACTTC.